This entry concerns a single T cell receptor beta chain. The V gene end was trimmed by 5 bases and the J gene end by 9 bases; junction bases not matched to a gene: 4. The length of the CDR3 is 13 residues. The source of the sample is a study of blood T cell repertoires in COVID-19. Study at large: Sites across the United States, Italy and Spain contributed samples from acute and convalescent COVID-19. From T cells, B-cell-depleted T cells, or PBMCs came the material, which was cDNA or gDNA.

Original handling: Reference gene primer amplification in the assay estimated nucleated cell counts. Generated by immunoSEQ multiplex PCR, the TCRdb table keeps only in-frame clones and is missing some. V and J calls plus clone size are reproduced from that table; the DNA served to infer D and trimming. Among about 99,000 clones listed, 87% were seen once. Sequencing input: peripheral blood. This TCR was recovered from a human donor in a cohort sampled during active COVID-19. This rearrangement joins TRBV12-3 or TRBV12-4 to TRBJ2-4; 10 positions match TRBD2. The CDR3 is CASSLPSGGIQYF. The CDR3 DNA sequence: TGTGCCAGCAGTCTCCCTAGCGGGGGCATTCAGTACTTC.